The table lists the clone carrying this TCR beta chain with many counts. The data are from a study of low-dose radiotherapy and immunotherapy resistance in tumors. Study background: Cohort 1 was given 0.5 Gy per fraction every 2 weeks, for 6.5 Gy total. The patients were given nivolumab 240 mg every two weeks and ipilimumab 1 mg/kg every six weeks, through an intravenous route. Every two weeks, one day ahead of radiation and immunotherapy, cyclophosphamide 200 mg/m2 was given (intravenously).

Time point noted: before trial treatment. Looked up from germline, CDR1 is SGHVS and CDR2 is FQNEAQ. V lost 3 bases to trimming and J lost 2 bases; unmatched junction nucleotides: 6. The CDR3 loop spans 15 amino acids. TRAV- and TRBV-specific primers were used for first-strand cDNA, which covered alpha and beta chains. TCR amplification ran approximately 22 PCR cycles using constant-region and V-primer adapter primers. By in vitro transcription, the isolated mRNA was amplified. TCRdb ran MiXCR on the reads and lists one entry per CDR3 protein. The sample has tens of thousands of distinct CDR3 sequences, roughly 30% seen once; the top ten hold 11%.

The V gene is TRBV7-8, the J gene TRBJ1-2; 7 bases agree with TRBD1. The sequencing used PBMCs, collected before treatment. This sequence was found in a female donor with ovarian cancer. DNA of the CDR3: TGTGCCAGCAGCTTGCGGACAGGAAGGAACTATGGCTACACCTTC. Its translation: CASSLRTGRNYGYTF. The full variable domain, in which reference TRBV7-8 and TRBJ1-2 provide the parts outside the CDR3, is GAGVSQSPRYKVAKRGQDVALRCDPISGHVSLFWYQQALGQGPEFLTYFQNEAQLDKSGLPSDRFFAERPEGSVSTLKIQRTQQEDSAVYLCASSLRTGRNYGYTFGSGTRLTVV.